Each of the 26 T cell receptor beta chains below was sequenced from the same sample in a study of blood T cell repertoires in COVID-19. The protocol was immunoSEQ multiplex PCR, while the TCRdb copy is restricted to in-frame clones and leaves out a portion. The top ten clones hold roughly 4.3% of a sample with 290,000 or so clones, 90% of them seen once. Material for sequencing was PBMCs or T cells enriched from blood (not recorded which). The receptors shown here come from a woman aged 18-30 years with acute COVID-19.

V is TRBV2 and J is TRBJ2-7, with 7 bases identical to TRBD1. This CDR3 is 17 amino acids long. The germline gives CDR1 SNHLY, CDR2 FYNNEI. With V trimmed by 6 bases and J by 0 bases, 14 bases remained unmatched. The CDR3 region has the DNA TGTGCCAGCAGAGAACACGGGACAGTCCCAAGCTCCTACGAGCAGTACTTC. Translating it yields CASREHGTVPSSYEQYF.

This clone came up once. V usage is TRBV5-1 and J usage is TRBJ2-2; 8 nucleotides align to TRBD1. Unmatched junction bases numbered 5, after V lost 4 bases and J lost 3 bases. Per germline, CDR1 SGHRS and CDR2 YFSETQ. CDR3 length equals 15 residues. CDR3 sequence: CASSQDRAYTGELFF. DNA of the CDR3: TGCGCCAGCAGCCAGGACAGGGCCTACACCGGGGAGCTGTTTTTT.

The genes are TRBV6-6 and TRBJ2-2; no reliable D call. Between the trimmed V and J ends, which lost 5 bases and 1 base, there was a span of 11 bases. The germline V gene has CDR1 MNHNY and CDR2 SVGAGI (reference sequence). CDR3 size: 15 residues. CDR3 sequence: CASSPSYGNTGELFF. The CDR3 DNA sequence: TGTGCCAGCAGTCCTAGTTATGGGAACACCGGGGAGCTGTTTTTT.

The rearrangement links TRBV7-3 to TRBJ2-2; 8 nucleotides match TRBD2. Germline V gene lookup returns CDR1 SGHTA and CDR2 FQGTGA. The CDR3 is made up of 14 amino acids. V shed 2 bases and J 5 bases; nucleotides not matched to a gene: 1. CDR3: CASSLAGGTGELFF. For the CDR3, the DNA is TGTGCCAGCAGCTTAGCGGGAGGAACCGGGGAGCTGTTTTTT. Using reference TRBV7-3 and TRBJ2-2 for the parts outside the CDR3, the full variable domain is GAGVSQTPSNKVTEKGKYVELRCDPISGHTALYWYRQSLGQGPEFLIYFQGTGAADDSGLPNDRFFAVRPEGSVSTLKIQRTERGDSAVYLCASSLAGGTGELFFGEGSRLTVL.

This clone was recorded only once. This sample also contains other DNA sequences that code for the same CDR3. The chain links TRBV5-1 to TRBJ2-2; 11 bases are shared with TRBD1. Losses at the gene ends were 0 bases for V and 4 bases for J; bases not matched to a gene: 2. The CDR3 covers 16 residues. Germline V gene data show CDR1 as SGHRS and CDR2 as YFSETQ. This chain's CDR3 is CASSLEGQGGTGELFF. CDR3 DNA sequence: TGCGCCAGCAGCTTGGAGGGACAGGGGGGCACCGGGGAGCTGTTTTTT.

This chain connects TRBV10-3 to TRBJ2-1; 10 nucleotides line up with TRBD2. The CDR3 covers 16 residues. The germline gives CDR1 ENHRY, CDR2 SYGVKD. V lost 6 bases, J lost 6 bases, and 11 bases stayed unmatched. CDR3 in DNA: TGTGCCATCAGAGGGGGCCTAGCGGGAGTTGGCAATGAGCAGTTCTTC. Amino acid sequence: CAIRGGLAGVGNEQFF.

The sample holds a few counts of this clone. V is TRBV4-1 and J is TRBJ2-7; D possibly corresponds to TRBD1 (6 bases). The CDR3 extends over 15 amino acids. Trimming took 0 bases from V and 3 from J, leaving 12 bases between them. Per the germline V gene, CDR1 is MGHRA and CDR2 is YSYEKL. The CDR3 DNA sequence: TGCGCCAGCAGCCAAGATCCCCAGGGGCGCTACGAGCAGTACTTC. This encodes CASSQDPQGRYEQYF.

Regarding this clone: Other DNA sequences in this specimen translate into the identical CDR3. V gene TRBV6-5 combines with J gene TRBJ1-1, with a tentative D call TRBD1 (5 bases). Germline loops: CDR1 MNHEY, CDR2 SVGAGI. The CDR3 runs 13 residues. V was pared by 2 bases and J by 4 bases, with 8 bases between. CDR3 DNA: TGTGCCAGCAGTTACGGGGGAGGCACTGAAGCTTTCTTT. This translates into CASSYGGGTEAFF.

J is TRBJ2-1 and V is TRBV7-8; TRBD2 matches at 15 bases. V gave up 4 bases and J gave up 7 bases; unmatched junction bases: 8. The length of the CDR3 is 17 residues. Germline V lookup: CDR1 SGHVS, CDR2 FQNEAQ. CDR3 sequence reads: CASSSGLAGGLDNEQFF. DNA of the CDR3: TGTGCCAGCAGCTCTGGACTAGCGGGAGGGCTAGATAATGAGCAGTTCTTC.

This chain uses TRBV25-1 with TRBJ2-5; TRBD1 is a possible D gene (5 bases). V lost 5 bases, J lost 4 bases, and 8 bases lay in between. Germline loops: CDR1 MGHDK, CDR2 SYGVNS. The CDR3 is made up of 12 amino acids. CDR3 bases: TGTGCCAGCAGTCAGGGCCCAGAGACCCAGTACTTC. Translation gives CASSQGPETQYF.

V is TRBV7-8 and J is TRBJ2-7, with D possibly being TRBD1 (6 bases). CDR1 SGHVS and CDR2 FQNEAQ come from the germline V gene. The CDR3 totals 13 residues. The V and J ends lost 6 bases and 3 bases respectively, with 12 bases between them. The CDR3 sequence is CASRSTGSYEQYF. The CDR3 coding sequence is TGTGCCAGCAGATCCACAGGGAGCTACGAGCAGTACTTC.

This sequence joins TRBV6-4 and TRBJ1-1, with D possibly TRBD1 on 5 matching bases. With 3 bases removed from V and 5 bases from J, the gap between germline ends came to 10 bases. Germline V CDR1 and CDR2: MRHNA, SNTAGT. The CDR3 contains 13 residues. CDR3 DNA sequence: TGTGCCAGCAGTGAAAGGGCAGGGACTGAAGCTTTCTTT. Translating gives CASSERAGTEAFF.

The chain uses TRBV11-3 and TRBJ2-3, with 8 bases that match TRBD1. J was trimmed by 5 bases and V by 1 base; bases with no gene match: 2. This CDR3 comprises 14 residues. CDR1 and CDR2 (germline): SGHNT, YENEEA. In DNA form, the CDR3 reads TGTGCCAGCAGCTTAGGACAGGGGATAGATACGCAGTATTTT. Amino acids: CASSLGQGIDTQYF.

The chain links TRBV11-2 to TRBJ1-2; D unclear. The V gene lost 4 bases and the J gene lost 11 bases, with 17 bases spanning the gap. CDR3 length: 13 residues. Germline-derived CDR1 and CDR2 are SGHAT and FQNNGV. CDR3 protein: CASSSLGFPRYTF. The CDR3, as DNA: TGTGCCAGCAGCTCCCTCGGCTTTCCGCGGTACACCTTC.

This rearrangement joins TRBV7-3 to TRBJ2-1; TRBD1 might be the D (5 bases). CDR1 is SGHTA and CDR2 is FQGTGA in the germline V gene. Trimming took off 0 bases at V and 6 bases at J, with 15 bases between the two ends. CDR3 size: 16 residues. The chain's CDR3 is CASSLTAGRAGNEQFF. The CDR3 DNA follows: TGTGCCAGCAGCTTAACGGCAGGCAGGGCAGGCAATGAGCAGTTCTTC.

The rearrangement uses TRBV9 and TRBJ1-4; 10 nucleotides agree with TRBD1. The V gene's germline CDR1 is SGDLS and CDR2 YYNGEE. This CDR3 comprises 18 residues. After removal of 1 base from V and 0 bases from J, the junction contained 6 bases not matched to a gene. The CDR3 sequence is CASSVRDRGVATNEKLFF. The CDR3 nucleotides read TGTGCCAGCAGCGTACGGGACAGGGGAGTTGCAACTAATGAAAAACTGTTTTTT.

The chain combines TRBV9 with TRBJ1-6, with D perhaps TRBD1 (6 bases). Germline V gives CDR1 SGDLS, CDR2 YYNGEE. The CDR3 covers 14 residues. V was clipped by 1 base and J by 9 bases, with 11 bases between them. CDR3 bases: TGTGCCAGCAGCGTACTCCAGGGGAGTTCACCCCTCCACTTT. Protein product: CASSVLQGSSPLHF.

This rearrangement joins TRBV7-2 to TRBJ1-2, with D possibly being TRBD1 (5 bases). The V end lost 5 bases, the J end lost 4 bases, and 14 bases lay between the germline ends. Germline V gene sequence: CDR1 SGHTA, CDR2 FQGNSA. The CDR3 loop spans 14 amino acids. The DNA for the CDR3 is TGTGCCAGCAGCCGCCCAGGGCTAGTCTATGGCTACACCTTC. It translates to CASSRPGLVYGYTF.

This clone was counted once. J is TRBJ1-5 and V is TRBV27; D is unclear. V lost 1 base and J 5 bases, leaving 12 bases between the germline ends. Germline CDR1 MNHEY, CDR2 SMNVEV (reference sequence). This CDR3 contains 15 residues. The CDR3 reads CASSLLGSHDQPQHF. The DNA for the CDR3 is TGTGCCAGCAGTTTATTGGGTAGCCACGATCAGCCCCAGCATTTT.

This clone was seen just once. The chain links TRBV7-3 to TRBJ1-2; the match to TRBD1 covers 9 bases. CDR1 SGHTA and CDR2 FQGTGA come from the germline V gene. J was trimmed by 3 bases and V by 5 bases; bases with no gene match: 13. This CDR3 contains 17 residues. The CDR3 is CASSPNAGQGPYYGYTF. CDR3 sequence (DNA): TGTGCCAGCAGCCCAAACGCGGGACAGGGTCCTTACTATGGCTACACCTTC.

The J gene is TRBJ2-5, the V gene TRBV19; D call uncertain. Germline CDR1 reads LNHDA; CDR2 reads SQIVND (reference sequence). The CDR3 totals 13 residues. V was pared by 5 bases and J by 5 bases, with 12 bases between. The CDR3 protein is CASSDLMRETQYF. For the CDR3, the DNA is TGTGCCAGTAGTGACTTAATGCGGGAGACCCAGTACTTC.

The gene calls are TRBV29-1 and TRBJ2-3, with 11 bases fitting TRBD2. The junction had 2 bases not matched to a gene; V was cut back by 6 bases and J by 6 bases. This CDR3 region has 12 residues. Germline lookup yields CDR1 SQVTM and CDR2 ANQGSEA. This CDR3 reads CSVLAGEDTQYF. In nucleotides, the CDR3 is TGCAGCGTACTAGCGGGAGAGGATACGCAGTATTTT.

The chain uses TRBV18 and TRBJ2-1, with D possibly TRBD2 on 5 matching bases. The CDR3 loop spans 13 amino acids. Trimming removed 6 bases at V and 5 bases at J, with 11 bases between. Germline assignment: CDR1 KGHSH and CDR2 LQKENI. The CDR3 nucleotides read TGTGCCAGCTCCCGCGACGGGGACAATGAGCAGTTCTTC. Protein: CASSRDGDNEQFF.

The V and J genes are TRBV25-1 and TRBJ2-5, with D possibly being TRBD2 (5 bases). CDR1 and CDR2 (germline): MGHDK, SYGVNS. V lost 2 bases and J 4 bases, leaving 11 bases between the germline ends. The CDR3 is made up of 14 amino acids. The CDR3 protein is CASSEVLASETQYF. The CDR3 bases are TGTGCCAGCAGTGAAGTGCTAGCTTCAGAGACCCAGTACTTC.

V usage is TRBV7-9 and J usage is TRBJ2-1, with D hard to call. The germline V gene encodes CDR1 SEHNR and CDR2 FQNEAQ (reference sequence). V was pared by 1 base and J by 8 bases, with 9 bases between. CDR3 length: 13 amino acids. In DNA form, the CDR3 reads TGTGCCAGCAGCTTAGACTACACCGATGAGCAGTTCTTC. This codes for CASSLDYTDEQFF.

The rearrangement joins TRBV3-1 (or the pseudogene TRBV3-2) to TRBJ2-7; TRBD2 aligns across 11 bases. The germline CDR1 and CDR2 sequences are LGHDT and YNNKEL (reference sequence). The CDR3 totals 15 residues. The trim removed 5 bases at V and 3 bases at J, leaving 6 bases unmatched. The CDR3 is CASSAGLADYYEQYF. The CDR3 region has the DNA TGTGCCAGCAGCGCGGGACTAGCGGACTACTACGAGCAGTACTTC.